This T cell receptor (beta chain) appears in the sequencing data of a study of tumor-infiltrating lymphocytes in primary liver carcinoma. Overall study context: Patients' primary liver carcinoma was surgically resected.

The V end lost 0 bases, the J end lost 2 bases, and 11 bases lay between the germline ends. This CDR3 is 16 amino acids long. Germline CDR1 reads SGHAT; CDR2 reads FQNNGV. Findings of the study overall: Since sampling was bulk and unsorted, CD4+ and CD8+ repertoires were not compared. Compared with blood, tumor repertoires held significantly more in their top 250 clones.

As for this clonotype: The antigen remains unidentified.

The researchers obtained blood RNA from unsorted whole blood and also extracted germline DNA. It was before surgery that four milliliters of peripheral blood were collected. With a constant-region primer, TCR beta cDNA was made from around 520 ng of total RNA. Employing slightly modified ARM-PCR, three nested multiplex PCR rounds were run, and these gave rise to the TCR beta libraries. Two initial PCR rounds of approximately 10 cycles each paired TRBV1-TRBV30 forward primers with a C-beta reverse primer. TCRdb re-derived calls from the multiplex PCR reads in MiXCR, one entry per CDR3 protein. The sample contains fewer than 400,000 distinct CDR3 sequences, approximately 65% of which appear only once.

Sequencing was performed on peripheral blood. This TCR came from a man aged 35 to 55 with primary liver carcinoma and hepatitis B virus infection. J is TRBJ1-3 and V is TRBV11-2; TRBD1 is a possible D gene (5 bases). In DNA form, the CDR3 reads TGTGCCAGCAGCTTAGATCCGACAGTAGCTGGAAACACCATATATTTT. This translates into CASSLDPTVAGNTIYF. Full variable domain (outside the CDR3, taken from reference TRBV11-2 and TRBJ1-3): EAGVAQSPRYKIIEKRQSVAFWCNPISGHATLYWYQQILGQGPKLLIQFQNNGVVDDSQLPKDRFSAERLKGVDSTLKIQPAKLEDSAVYLCASSLDPTVAGNTIYFGEGSWLTVV.